The source of this T cell receptor (beta chain) is a study of post-analysis software for immune sequencing data. Study in general: The disease courses spanned relapsing-remitting, secondary progressive and progressive-relapsing forms of multiple sclerosis.

Comments on this clonotype: Its antigen is currently unknown.

Unique molecular identifiers were carried by the TCR beta cDNA libraries. Input of roughly 0.95 to 10 million T cells yielded around 460,000 cDNA molecules. Each CDR3 protein is one row after TCRdb ran MiXCR on the PCR reads. This sample has a few hundred thousand distinct CDR3 sequences, with 39% found just once. Deletions cut 0 bases from V and 0 bases from J, with 12 bases between. The CDR3 totals 17 residues. Germline V gene lookup returns CDR1 LNHNV and CDR2 YYDKDF (reference sequence). General observations from the study: Under the F measure, samples that were prepared in one batch clustered strongly together. The five TRBV segments detected at higher frequency in patients than in controls included TRBV5-6, TRBV5-1 and TRBV20-1.

The chain joins TRBV15 to TRBJ2-1; D is uncertain. Sequenced material: blood. The TCR comes from a girl aged 2 to 10 with multiple sclerosis. This chain's CDR3 is CATSRDPIFGSYNEQFF. DNA for the CDR3: TGTGCCACCAGCAGAGACCCCATATTCGGCTCCTACAATGAGCAGTTCTTC.